A selection of T cell receptor beta chains follows, all from one sample in a study of T-cell memory formation after mild COVID-19. TCRdb passed the 5' RACE reads through MiXCR, listing each CDR3 protein once. Among fewer than 300,000 distinct CDR3 sequences listed, approximately 15% were seen once. The sample was PBMCs or a T cell subset sorted from them (not recorded which). The source of these receptors is a man younger than 30 who had mild COVID-19 (a few samples of this study predate the infection). Cell type and time point are not known. The conserved cysteine and the conserved F or W are not part of the CDR3 here.

>TRBV3-1|11
ASSLDRGAGYT
>TRBV9|11
ASSGRYTGELF
>TRBV7-9|11
ASSYRQYNEQF
>TRBV4-1|11
ASSPDNTDTQY
>TRBV7-8|13
ASSLARRGTGELF
>TRBV20-1|11
SASRQVNSPLH
>TRBV7-3|14
ASSLGAGGLYNEQF
>TRBV6-5|12
ASSRGGTNTEAF
>TRBV5-1|12
ASSPDDSNSPLH
>TRBV6-5|12
ASSYRGDYSPLH
>TRBV20-1|11
SAPSGGADTQY
>TRBV7-2|12
ASSLARDGEKLF
>TRBV12-3/TRBV12-4|10
ASSSAYNEQF
>TRBV6-6|10
ASRQGDYGYT
>TRBV5-5|12
ASSLAGEGFPFF
>TRBV9|14
ASSGLAGGRYNEQF
>TRBV3-1|10
ASTQSFGAQY
>TRBV6-5|11
ASRTDYNSPLH
>TRBV20-1|12
SARVARGNTEAF
>TRBV4-2|14
ASSQGRGTANYGYT
>TRBV20-1|11
SAPRAGSYGYT
>TRBV7-2|13
ASSLVQQLSYEQY